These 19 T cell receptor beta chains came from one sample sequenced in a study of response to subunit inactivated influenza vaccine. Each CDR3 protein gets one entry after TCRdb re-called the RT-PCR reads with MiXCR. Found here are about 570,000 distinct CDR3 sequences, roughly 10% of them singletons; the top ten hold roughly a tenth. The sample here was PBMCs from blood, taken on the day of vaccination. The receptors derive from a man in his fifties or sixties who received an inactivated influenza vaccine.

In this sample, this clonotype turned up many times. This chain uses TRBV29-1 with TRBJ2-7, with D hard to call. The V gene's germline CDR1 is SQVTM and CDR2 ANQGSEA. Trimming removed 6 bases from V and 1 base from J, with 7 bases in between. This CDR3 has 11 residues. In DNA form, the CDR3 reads TGCAGCGTGAGGACGTCCTACGAGCAGTACTTC. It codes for CSVRTSYEQYF.

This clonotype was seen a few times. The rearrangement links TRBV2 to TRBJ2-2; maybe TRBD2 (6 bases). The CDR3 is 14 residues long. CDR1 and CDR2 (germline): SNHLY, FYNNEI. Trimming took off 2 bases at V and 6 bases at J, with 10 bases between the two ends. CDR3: CASSESWGAGELFF. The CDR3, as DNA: TGTGCCAGCAGTGAAAGTTGGGGGGCCGGGGAGCTGTTTTTT.

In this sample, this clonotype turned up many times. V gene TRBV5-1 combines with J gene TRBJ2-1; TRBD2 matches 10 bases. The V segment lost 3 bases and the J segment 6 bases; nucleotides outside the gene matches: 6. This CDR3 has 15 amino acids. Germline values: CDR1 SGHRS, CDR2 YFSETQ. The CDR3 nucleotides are TGCGCCAGCAGCTCTCTAGCGGGAGAGGTCAATGAGCAGTTCTTC. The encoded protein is CASSSLAGEVNEQFF. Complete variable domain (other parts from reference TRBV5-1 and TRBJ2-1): KAGVTQTPRYLIKTRGQQVTLSCSPISGHRSVSWYQQTPGQGLQFLFEYFSETQRNKGNFPGRFSGRQFSNSRSEMNVSTLELGDSALYLCASSSLAGEVNEQFFGPGTRLTVL.

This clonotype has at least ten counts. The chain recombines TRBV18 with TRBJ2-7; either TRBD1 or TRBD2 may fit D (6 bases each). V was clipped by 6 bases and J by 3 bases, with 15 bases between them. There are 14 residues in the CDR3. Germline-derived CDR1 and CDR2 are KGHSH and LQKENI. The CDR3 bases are TGTGCCAGCTCTCCCGTCGGGGGCTACTACGAGCAGTACTTC. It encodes CASSPVGGYYEQYF. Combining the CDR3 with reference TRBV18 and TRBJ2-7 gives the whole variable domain NAGVMQNPRHLVRRRGQEARLRCSPMKGHSHVYWYRQLPEEGLKFMVYLQKENIIDESGMPKERFSAEFPKEGPSILRIQQVVRGDSAAYFCASSPVGGYYEQYFGPGTRLTVT.

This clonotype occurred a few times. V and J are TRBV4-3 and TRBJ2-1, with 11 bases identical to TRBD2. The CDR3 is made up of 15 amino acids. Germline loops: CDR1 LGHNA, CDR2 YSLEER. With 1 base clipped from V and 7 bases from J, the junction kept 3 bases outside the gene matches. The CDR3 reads CASSQGSGRVNEQFF. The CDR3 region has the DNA TGCGCCAGCAGCCAAGGTAGCGGGAGGGTAAATGAGCAGTTCTTC.

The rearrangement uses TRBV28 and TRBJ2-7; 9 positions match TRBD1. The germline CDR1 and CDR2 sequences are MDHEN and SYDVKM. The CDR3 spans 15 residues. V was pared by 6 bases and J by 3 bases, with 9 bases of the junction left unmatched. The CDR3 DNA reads TGTGCCAGCAGCCGACGCGGGACAGGGCGCTACGAGCAGTACTTC. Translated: CASSRRGTGRYEQYF.

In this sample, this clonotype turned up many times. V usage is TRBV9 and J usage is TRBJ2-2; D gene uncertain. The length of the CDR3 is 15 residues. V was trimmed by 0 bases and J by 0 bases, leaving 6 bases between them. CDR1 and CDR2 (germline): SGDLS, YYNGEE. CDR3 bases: TGTGCCAGCAGCGTAGAGGTATCGAACACCGGGGAGCTGTTTTTT. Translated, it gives CASSVEVSNTGELFF.

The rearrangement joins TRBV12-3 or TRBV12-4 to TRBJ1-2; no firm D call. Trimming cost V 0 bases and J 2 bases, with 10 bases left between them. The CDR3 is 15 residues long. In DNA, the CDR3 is TGTGCCAGCAGTTTAGCGCACCGGATCAACTATGGCTACACCTTC. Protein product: CASSLAHRINYGYTF.

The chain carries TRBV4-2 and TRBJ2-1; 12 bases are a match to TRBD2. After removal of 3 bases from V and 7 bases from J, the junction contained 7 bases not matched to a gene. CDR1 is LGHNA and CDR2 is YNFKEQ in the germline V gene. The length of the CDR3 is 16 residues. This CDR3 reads CASSHLLAGGRNEQFF. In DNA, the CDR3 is TGTGCCAGCAGCCACTTACTAGCGGGAGGTCGTAATGAGCAGTTCTTC.

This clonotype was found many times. This CDR3 is CATTPGGFYEQYF. For the CDR3, the DNA is TGTGCCACCACGCCGGGGGGGTTCTACGAGCAGTACTTC. The chain links TRBV10-3 to TRBJ2-7; 8 positions match TRBD2. This CDR3 is built from 13 residues. Unmatched junction bases numbered 8, after V lost 10 bases and J lost 3 bases. Per germline, CDR1 ENHRY and CDR2 SYGVKD.

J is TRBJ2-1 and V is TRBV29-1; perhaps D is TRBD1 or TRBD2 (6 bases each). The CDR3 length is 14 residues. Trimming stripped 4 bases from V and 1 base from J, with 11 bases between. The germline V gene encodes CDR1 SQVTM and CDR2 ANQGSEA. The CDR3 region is CSVVRGESYNEQFF. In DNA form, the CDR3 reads TGCAGCGTTGTTAGGGGGGAGTCCTACAATGAGCAGTTCTTC.

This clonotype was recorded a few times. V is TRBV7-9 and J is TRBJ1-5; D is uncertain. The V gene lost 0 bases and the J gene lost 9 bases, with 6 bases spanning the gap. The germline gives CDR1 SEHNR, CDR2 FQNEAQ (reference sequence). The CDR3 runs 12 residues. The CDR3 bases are TGTGCCAGCAGCTTAGCGGGGTGGCCCCAGCATTTT. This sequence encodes CASSLAGWPQHF.

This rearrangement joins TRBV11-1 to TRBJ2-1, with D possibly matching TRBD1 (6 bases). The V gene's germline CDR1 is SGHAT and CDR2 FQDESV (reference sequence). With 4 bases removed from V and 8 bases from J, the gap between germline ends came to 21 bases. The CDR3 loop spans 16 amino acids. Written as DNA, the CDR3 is TGTGCCAGCAGCTCGATAGACAGGATGAGTGGGGATGAGCAGTTCTTC. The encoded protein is CASSSIDRMSGDEQFF.

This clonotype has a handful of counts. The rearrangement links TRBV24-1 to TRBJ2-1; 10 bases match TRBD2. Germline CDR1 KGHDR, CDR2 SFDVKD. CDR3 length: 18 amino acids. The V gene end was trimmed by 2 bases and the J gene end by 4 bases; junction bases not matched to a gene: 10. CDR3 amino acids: CATSDSRLAGVGYNEQFF. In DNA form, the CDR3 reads TGTGCCACCAGTGATTCCCGTCTAGCGGGGGTCGGGTACAATGAGCAGTTCTTC.

The CDR3 DNA is TGTGCCAGCAGTTACTCGACCGGGGAGCAGTTCTTC. This encodes CASSYSTGEQFF. This sequence joins TRBV6-6 and TRBJ2-1; D remains unclear. The ends were cut back, 0 bases at V and 10 bases at J, with 7 bases in the middle. The CDR3 totals 12 residues. Germline CDR1 reads MNHNY; CDR2 reads SVGAGI (reference sequence).

The CDR3 here is CASKQGRGTGELFF. CDR3 DNA: TGTGCCAGTAAACAGGGGAGGGGCACCGGGGAGCTGTTTTTT. This chain joins TRBV28 and TRBJ2-2; D might be TRBD1 or TRBD2, each matching 7 bases. V was shortened by 9 bases and J by 4 bases, with 15 bases between the two germline ends. Looked up from germline, CDR1 is MDHEN and CDR2 is SYDVKM. CDR3 length equals 14 residues.

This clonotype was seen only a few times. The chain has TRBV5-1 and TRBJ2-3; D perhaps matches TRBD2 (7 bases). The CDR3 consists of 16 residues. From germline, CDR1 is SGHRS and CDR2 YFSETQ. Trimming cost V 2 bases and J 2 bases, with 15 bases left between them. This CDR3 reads CASSFSGGRPTDTQYF. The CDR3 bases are TGCGCCAGCAGCTTTTCGGGGGGCAGGCCCACAGATACGCAGTATTTT. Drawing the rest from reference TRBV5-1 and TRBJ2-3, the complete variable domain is KAGVTQTPRYLIKTRGQQVTLSCSPISGHRSVSWYQQTPGQGLQFLFEYFSETQRNKGNFPGRFSGRQFSNSRSEMNVSTLELGDSALYLCASSFSGGRPTDTQYFGPGTRLTVL.

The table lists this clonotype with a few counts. This chain's CDR3 is CASSLGNGNTEAFF. For the CDR3, the DNA is TGTGCCAGCAGTTTAGGTAACGGGAACACTGAAGCTTTCTTT. This rearrangement joins TRBV12-3 or TRBV12-4 to TRBJ1-1, with D hard to call. The CDR3 has 14 residues. Trimming left V 1 base short and J 1 base short, with 7 bases between.

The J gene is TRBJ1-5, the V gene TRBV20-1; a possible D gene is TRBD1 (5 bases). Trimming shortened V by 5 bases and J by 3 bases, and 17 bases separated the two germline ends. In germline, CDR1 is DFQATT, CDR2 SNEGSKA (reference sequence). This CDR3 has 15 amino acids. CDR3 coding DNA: TGCAGTGCTCCAAATCCTCCGGGGCTCAATCAGCCCCAGCATTTT. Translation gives CSAPNPPGLNQPQHF.